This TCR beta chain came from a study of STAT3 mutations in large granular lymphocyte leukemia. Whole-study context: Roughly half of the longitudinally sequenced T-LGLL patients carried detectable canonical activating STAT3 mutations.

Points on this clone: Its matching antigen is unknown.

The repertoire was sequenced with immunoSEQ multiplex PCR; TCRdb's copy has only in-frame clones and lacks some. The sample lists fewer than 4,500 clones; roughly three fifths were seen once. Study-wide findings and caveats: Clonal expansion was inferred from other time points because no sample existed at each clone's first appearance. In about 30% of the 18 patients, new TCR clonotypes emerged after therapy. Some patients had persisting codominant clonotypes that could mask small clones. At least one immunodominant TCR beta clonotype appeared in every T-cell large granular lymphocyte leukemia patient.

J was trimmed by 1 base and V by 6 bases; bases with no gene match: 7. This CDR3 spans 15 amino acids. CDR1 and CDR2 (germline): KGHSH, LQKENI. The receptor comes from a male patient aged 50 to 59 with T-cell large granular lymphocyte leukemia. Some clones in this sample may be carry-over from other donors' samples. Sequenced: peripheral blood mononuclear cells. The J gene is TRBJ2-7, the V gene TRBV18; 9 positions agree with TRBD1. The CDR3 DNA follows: TGTGCCAGCTCGCCCGGGACAGGGAATTCCTACGAGCAGTACTTC. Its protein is CASSPGTGNSYEQYF.